A selection of T cell receptor beta chains follows, all from one sample in a study of CD8 T cells in ankylosing spondylitis. TCRdb called the 5' RACE reads again in MiXCR, with one record for every CDR3 protein. The profile shows about 190,000 distinct CDR3 sequences, 10% to 15% of them singletons. Input material: blood, either unsorted or a sorted T cell fraction (not recorded which). Receptor source: a female donor with ankylosing spondylitis or in good health (not recorded which). Both conserved end residues are part of each CDR3. Each record gives: clone size, V gene, D gene, J gene, CDR3 protein, CDR3 DNA. A D gene is named only where the DNA matches it firmly. The size field is filled for only some rows; it gives once, few, many or a size class.

many	TRBV7-9	NA	TRBJ1-1	CASSSSRDRRTTEAFF	TGTGCCAGCAGCTCATCTCGAGACCGACGGACCACTGAAGCTTTCTTT
many	TRBV5-1	TRBD1	TRBJ2-3	CASNPGQRLTDTQYF	TGCGCCAGCAACCCGGGACAGCGGCTCACAGATACGCAGTATTTT
many	TRBV11-2	NA	TRBJ1-5	CASSADRYNQPQHF	TGTGCCAGCAGCGCCGACAGATACAATCAGCCCCAGCATTTT
many	TRBV29-1	NA	TRBJ2-4	CSVEAGEDKNIQYF	TGCAGCGTTGAAGCAGGGGAGGACAAAAACATTCAGTACTTC
NA	TRBV24-1	NA	TRBJ2-1	CATSDWGGAEYNEQFF	TGTGCCACCAGTGACTGGGGGGGGGCCGAATACAATGAGCAGTTCTTC
NA	TRBV15	NA	TRBJ2-1	CATSRGGVDEQFF	TGTGCCACCAGCAGAGGCGGGGTCGATGAGCAGTTCTTC
NA	TRBV20-1	TRBD2	TRBJ2-3	CSARDRLAGGWGDTQYF	TGCAGTGCTAGAGACAGACTAGCGGGAGGATGGGGGGATACGCAGTATTTT
few	TRBV27	NA	TRBJ2-1	CASSPNDLSYNEQFF	TGTGCCAGCAGTCCCAACGACCTTTCCTACAATGAGCAGTTCTTC
many	TRBV11-2	NA	TRBJ1-3	CASSLESAGSSGNTIYF	TGTGCCAGCAGCTTAGAAAGCGCAGGGAGCTCTGGAAACACCATATATTTT
few	TRBV20-1	TRBD2	TRBJ2-2	CSVNGGRFGELFF	TGCAGTGTCAACGGGGGGAGGTTCGGGGAGCTGTTTTTT
many	TRBV12-3/TRBV12-4	TRBD1	TRBJ1-5	CASSRTGVEGQPQHF	TGTGCCAGCAGCAGGACAGGGGTTGAGGGTCAGCCCCAGCATTTT
many	TRBV6-1	NA	TRBJ2-3	CASSQTRQFSSTDTQYF	TGTGCCAGCAGCCAGACGAGACAGTTTTCTAGCACAGATACGCAGTATTTT
many	TRBV28	TRBD2	TRBJ2-1	CASNPHRDYNNEQFF	TGTGCCAGCAATCCCCACCGGGACTACAACAATGAGCAGTTCTTC
NA	TRBV7-2	NA	TRBJ1-6	CASSSHREVYNSPLHF	TGTGCCAGCAGCTCCCACAGGGAGGTTTATAATTCACCCCTCCACTTT
many	TRBV5-1	NA	TRBJ2-5	CASSLAKIAQETQYF	TGCGCCAGCAGCTTGGCCAAGATTGCTCAAGAGACCCAGTACTTC
many	TRBV7-2	TRBD2	TRBJ2-3	CASSLLSSGRVADTQYF	TGTGCCAGCAGCTTATTGTCTAGCGGGAGGGTAGCAGATACGCAGTATTTT
NA	TRBV6-2/TRBV6-3	NA	TRBJ2-3	CASSYLPDTQYF	TGTGCCAGCAGTTATCTACCAGATACGCAGTATTTT
few	TRBV25-1	NA	TRBJ2-5	CASSLSGAETQYF	TGTGCCAGCAGTTTATCAGGGGCCGAGACCCAGTACTTC
NA	TRBV7-9	TRBD1	TRBJ2-2	CASSTPGTANTGELFF	TGTGCCAGCAGCACCCCCGGGACAGCCAACACCGGGGAGCTGTTTTTT
many	TRBV7-8	TRBD1	TRBJ1-4	CASTLYQGGGTNEKLFF	TGTGCCAGCACCCTCTATCAGGGGGGGGGAACTAATGAAAAACTGTTTTTT
many	TRBV28	NA	TRBJ2-2	CASSLRVQTGELFF	TGTGCCAGTTCCCTTCGTGTTCAAACCGGGGAGCTGTTTTTT
NA	TRBV11-2	NA	TRBJ2-5	CASSLRSGSNQETQYF	TGTGCCAGCAGCTTAAGATCGGGGTCGAACCAAGAGACCCAGTACTTC
many	TRBV20-1	NA	TRBJ1-2	CSARIAGTNYGYTF	TGCAGTGCTAGAATCGCAGGGACCAACTATGGCTACACCTTC
many	TRBV11-3	NA	TRBJ2-2	CASSHDRGNTGELFF	TGTGCCAGCAGCCACGACAGAGGAAACACCGGGGAGCTGTTTTTT
few	TRBV12-3/TRBV12-4	NA	TRBJ2-7	CASSLVAADYEQYF	TGTGCCAGCAGTTTAGTGGCCGCCGACTACGAGCAGTACTTC
many	TRBV5-1	NA	TRBJ2-5	CASSLARMETQYF	TGCGCCAGCAGCTTGGCCCGTATGGAGACCCAGTACTTC
NA	TRBV6-2/TRBV6-3	TRBD2	TRBJ2-7	CASSSPLLAGGPYEQYF	TGTGCCAGCAGTTCCCCTTTACTAGCGGGAGGGCCCTACGAGCAGTACTTC
NA	TRBV5-6	NA	TRBJ2-7	CASSYPGNSYEQYF	TGTGCCAGCAGCTACCCCGGGAACTCCTACGAGCAGTACTTC
few	TRBV9	NA	TRBJ2-5	CASSVADGRSGLPQETQYF	TGTGCCAGCAGCGTAGCGGATGGGAGAAGCGGACTTCCCCAAGAGACCCAGTACTTC
NA	TRBV7-6	TRBD1	TRBJ2-5	CASSLVAGQAQETQYF	TGTGCCAGCAGCTTAGTGGCAGGACAGGCCCAAGAGACCCAGTACTTC
NA	TRBV5-1	NA	TRBJ2-3	CASSRQTSTDTQYF	TGCGCCAGCAGCCGGCAGACTAGCACAGATACGCAGTATTTT
many	TRBV5-1	NA	TRBJ1-5	CASSGGEGNQPQHF	TGCGCCAGCTCCGGGGGTGAGGGCAATCAGCCCCAGCATTTT
NA	TRBV4-2	NA	TRBJ2-3	CASSQAGPESATDTQYF	TGTGCCAGCAGCCAAGCGGGACCCGAGAGTGCTACAGATACGCAGTATTTT
many	TRBV20-1	NA	TRBJ2-3	CSARVHLGDTQYF	TGCAGTGCTAGGGTACACCTTGGAGATACGCAGTATTTT
few	TRBV4-2	NA	TRBJ2-2	CASSHRPPGTGELFF	TGTGCCAGCAGCCACCGGCCTCCTGGAACCGGGGAGCTGTTTTTT
NA	TRBV20-1	TRBD2	TRBJ2-5	CSASKMIAGDQETQYF	TGCAGTGCTAGTAAGATGATAGCGGGAGACCAAGAGACCCAGTACTTC
many	TRBV12-3/TRBV12-4	NA	TRBJ1-1	CASSLQQNTEAFF	TGTGCCAGCAGTTTACAGCAGAACACTGAAGCTTTCTTT
few	TRBV20-1	TRBD1	TRBJ1-5	CSAYAGTGESQPQHF	TGCAGTGCCTATGCCGGGACAGGGGAAAGTCAGCCCCAGCATTTT
many	TRBV7-6	NA	TRBJ2-7	CASSTSSYEQYF	TGTGCCAGCAGCACTAGCTCCTACGAGCAGTACTTC
many	TRBV20-1	TRBD2	TRBJ2-2	CSAIGDITSGNTGELFF	TGCAGTGCTATAGGAGATATAACTAGCGGGAACACCGGGGAGCTGTTTTTT
many	TRBV5-1	NA	TRBJ2-3	CASSPGWTAGTDTQYF	TGCGCCAGCAGCCCAGGATGGACAGCTGGTACAGATACGCAGTATTTT
many	TRBV10-3	NA	TRBJ1-2	CAIGDFDNYGYTF	TGTGCCATAGGGGACTTCGATAACTATGGCTACACCTTC
NA	TRBV7-3	TRBD1	TRBJ2-1	CASSPGQGGNNEQFF	TGTGCCAGCAGCCCGGGACAGGGGGGAAACAATGAGCAGTTCTTC
many	TRBV4-3	TRBD2	TRBJ2-1	CASSQLIAGSYNEQFF	TGCGCCAGCAGCCAACTTATAGCGGGTTCCTACAATGAGCAGTTCTTC
many	TRBV12-3/TRBV12-4	NA	TRBJ1-2	CASSFPVVDYGYTF	TGTGCCAGCAGTTTCCCTGTGGTGGACTATGGCTACACCTTC
NA	TRBV18	NA	TRBJ2-1	CASSPTQSESEQFF	TGTGCCAGCTCACCAACTCAAAGCGAATCTGAGCAGTTCTTC
many	TRBV6-2/TRBV6-3	NA	TRBJ2-1	CASSYLGLPYNEQFF	TGTGCCAGCAGTTATCTAGGCCTCCCCTACAATGAGCAGTTCTTC
few	TRBV7-9	TRBD1	TRBJ2-7	CASSQATGGREQYF	TGTGCCAGCAGCCAAGCGACAGGGGGACGCGAGCAGTACTTC
many	TRBV14	NA	TRBJ2-1	CASSQDLEAPAQFF	TGTGCCAGCAGCCAAGATCTGGAAGCCCCGGCGCAGTTCTTC
NA	TRBV11-2	NA	TRBJ2-3	CASSLMRDPSTDTQYF	TGTGCCAGCAGCTTAATGCGGGATCCTAGCACAGATACGCAGTATTTT
few	TRBV6-2/TRBV6-3	TRBD2	TRBJ2-7	CASSTRTSGIKEQYF	TGTGCCAGCAGTACCCGGACTAGCGGGATCAAAGAGCAGTACTTC
NA	TRBV6-1	TRBD2	TRBJ2-3	CASREERESVLTDTQYF	TGTGCCAGCAGAGAGGAGCGGGAGTCAGTCTTAACAGATACGCAGTATTTT
many	TRBV5-1	NA	TRBJ1-1	CASSLQQGDTEAFF	TGCGCCAGCAGCTTGCAGCAAGGGGACACTGAAGCTTTCTTT
NA	TRBV19	NA	TRBJ2-2	CASSIAVPTGELFF	TGTGCCAGTAGTATAGCGGTTCCCACCGGGGAGCTGTTTTTT
many	TRBV6-2/TRBV6-3	NA	TRBJ2-1	CASSYLGEQFF	TGTGCCAGCAGTTACCTCGGAGAGCAGTTCTTC